This TCR beta chain is from a study of CD8 T cells in Susac syndrome. Study-level points and caveats: The study acknowledged a relatively small number of individuals in its TCR sequencing and HLA analysis.

With respect to this clonotype: Its matching antigen is unknown.

With random hexamers, reverse transcription was performed on roughly 0.45 to 1 ug of RNA. TCRdb re-derived calls from the immunoSEQ multiplex PCR reads in MiXCR, one entry per CDR3 protein. The profile covers some 200,000 distinct CDR3 sequences, with about 95% appearing a single time and about 0.096% taken by the ten largest. CDR1 and CDR2 from the germline V gene are GTSNPN and SVGIG (reference sequence). CDR3 length equals 14 residues. Deletions cut 0 bases from V and 4 bases from J, with 12 bases between. Sequencing targeted TCR beta in T cells from blood (CD8+ and CD4+). Treatment-naive patients with stable or active relapsing-remitting disease served as multiple sclerosis controls. The authors negatively isolated CD8+ and CD4+ T cells and FACS-enriched TEMRA cells.

The V call is TRBV30, the J call TRBJ2-5; tentative D call: TRBD2 (6 bases). The sequenced sample was CD4+ T cells from PBMCs. This clonotype was sampled from a human donor with multiple sclerosis. CDR3 DNA sequence: TGTGCCTGGAGTGTGGGAGGTCCTGGAGAGACCCAGTACTTC. Translation gives CAWSVGGPGETQYF.